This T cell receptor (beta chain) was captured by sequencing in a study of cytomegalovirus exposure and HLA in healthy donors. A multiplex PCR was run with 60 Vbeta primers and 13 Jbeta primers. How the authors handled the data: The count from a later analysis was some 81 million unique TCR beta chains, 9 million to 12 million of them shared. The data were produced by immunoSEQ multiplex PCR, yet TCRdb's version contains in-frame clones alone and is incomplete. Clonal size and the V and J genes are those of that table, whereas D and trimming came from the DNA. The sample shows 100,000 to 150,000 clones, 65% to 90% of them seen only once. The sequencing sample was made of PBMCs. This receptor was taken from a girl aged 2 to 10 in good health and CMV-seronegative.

Here the CDR3 reads CASRHGGGGGYEQYF. CDR3 DNA: TGTGCCAGCAGGCACGGGGGAGGCGGGGGCTACGAGCAGTACTTC. V usage is TRBV5-4 and J usage is TRBJ2-7; the match to TRBD2 covers 7 bases. Germline CDR1 is SGHNT and CDR2 is YYREEE (reference sequence). The J segment lost 3 bases and the V segment lost 5 bases, leaving 11 bases of the junction unmatched. CDR3 size: 15 residues.